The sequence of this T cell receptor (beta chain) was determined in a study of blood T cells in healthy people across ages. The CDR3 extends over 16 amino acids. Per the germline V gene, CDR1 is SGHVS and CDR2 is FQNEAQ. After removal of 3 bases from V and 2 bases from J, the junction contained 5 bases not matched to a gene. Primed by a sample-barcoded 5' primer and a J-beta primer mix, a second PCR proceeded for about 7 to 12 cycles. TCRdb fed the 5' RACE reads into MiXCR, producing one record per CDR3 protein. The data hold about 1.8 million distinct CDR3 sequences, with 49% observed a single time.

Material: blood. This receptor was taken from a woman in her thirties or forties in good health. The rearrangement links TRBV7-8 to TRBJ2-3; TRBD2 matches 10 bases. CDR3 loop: CASSFSGGGFTDTQYF. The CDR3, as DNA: TGTGCCAGCAGCTTCAGCGGGGGGGGGTTCACAGATACGCAGTATTTT.